This TCR beta chain came from a study of cytomegalovirus exposure and HLA in healthy donors. General study findings and limits: There were some public TCRs occurring in many donors, but most TCR sequences were rare. HLA allele associations emerged for some 16,000 TCR beta sequences in a later analysis, at 0.05 false discovery rate. A later analysis found TCR association rates differed by HLA locus, highest for DRB1 and lowest for HLA-C.

Points on this clone: The target antigen is unknown.

60 Vbeta and 13 Jbeta primers were used in PCR. Repertoires were generated with immunoSEQ multiplex PCR, while TCRdb's copy carries only in-frame clones and drops some. This sample yields 80,000 to 95,000 clones, of which more than 60% are seen a single time; approximately 5.6% belongs to the top ten. The receptor's source is a man younger than 35 in good health and CMV-seropositive. The source material was PBMCs.

The CDR3, as DNA: TGTGCCAGCAGCCAAGATTGGGCTGCTAGCGGGAGGCATAGCACAGATACGCAGTATTTT. This sequence encodes CASSQDWAASGRHSTDTQYF. V is TRBV4-2 and J is TRBJ2-3; 11 nucleotides match TRBD2. With V trimmed by 0 bases and J by 0 bases, 11 bases remained unmatched. CDR1 LGHNA and CDR2 YNFKEQ come from the germline V gene. There are 20 residues in the CDR3.